The 12 T cell receptor beta chains given below trace back to one sample, sequenced in a study of blood T cell repertoires in COVID-19. Data came from immunoSEQ multiplex PCR; TCRdb stores just in-frame clones and leaves some out. The table lists roughly 300,000 clones, roughly 90% of them singletons. What was sequenced was peripheral blood. These receptors were taken from a man aged 18 to 35 who had recovered from COVID-19.

This CDR3 is CASSPGTGDTEAFF. The CDR3 coding sequence is TGTGCCAGCTCACCAGGGACAGGGGACACTGAAGCTTTCTTT. The gene calls are TRBV18 and TRBJ1-1; TRBD1 matches 10 bases. Germline CDR1 reads KGHSH; CDR2 reads LQKENI. The CDR3 is 14 amino acids. Trimming removed 2 bases from V and 3 bases from J; junction bases left unmatched: 0.

The chain employs TRBV12-3 or TRBV12-4 and TRBJ2-1; possibly TRBD1 for D (6 bases). Trimming took off 5 bases at V and 6 bases at J, with 11 bases between the two ends. The CDR3 has 13 residues. The CDR3 DNA is TGTGCCAGCAGTGGGAGCAGGGGCAATGAGCAGTTCTTC. Translating it yields CASSGSRGNEQFF.

This chain connects TRBV10-3 to TRBJ2-5; 9 nucleotides match TRBD2. This CDR3 has 15 amino acids. With 0 bases clipped from V and 7 bases from J, the junction kept 6 bases outside the gene matches. Per germline, CDR1 ENHRY and CDR2 SYGVKD. DNA of the CDR3: TGTGCCATCAGTGAGTCCTTAGCGGGAGATATGACCCAGTACTTC. As protein: CAISESLAGDMTQYF.

Only one count was recorded for this clone. This chain uses TRBV7-9 with TRBJ1-2; a weak D match, TRBD1 (5 bases). CDR3 length equals 17 residues. In germline, CDR1 is SEHNR, CDR2 FQNEAQ (reference sequence). V shed 5 bases and J shed 2 bases, with 21 bases lying between them. The CDR3 DNA reads as TGTGCCAGCAGCGGTGTGGGGGGACCCAGTTTAAACTATGGCTACACCTTC. This codes for CASSGVGGPSLNYGYTF. Combining the CDR3 with reference TRBV7-9 and TRBJ1-2 gives the whole variable domain DTGVSQNPRHKITKRGQNVTFRCDPISEHNRLYWYRQTLGQGPEFLTYFQNEAQLEKSRLLSDRFSAERPKGSFSTLEIQRTEQGDSAMYLCASSGVGGPSLNYGYTFGSGTRLTVV.

The sample holds a few counts of this clone. The J gene is TRBJ2-5, the V gene TRBV5-4; 8 bases line up with TRBD1. V lost 0 bases, J lost 2 bases, and 6 bases stayed unmatched. This CDR3 comprises 16 residues. The V gene's germline CDR1 is SGHNT and CDR2 YYREEE (reference sequence). CDR3 in amino acids: CASSLAQGAWQETQYF. The DNA of the CDR3 is TGTGCCAGCAGCTTGGCCCAGGGGGCATGGCAAGAGACCCAGTACTTC.

The chain combines TRBV18 with TRBJ2-7; 8 nucleotides agree with TRBD1. The CDR3 totals 18 residues. Looked up from germline, CDR1 is KGHSH and CDR2 is LQKENI. J lost 2 bases, V lost 4 bases, and 16 bases had no gene match. The DNA of the CDR3 is TGTGCCAGCTCACGGATCCGGATCGGACAGGGTAAAGCCTACGAGCAGTACTTC. Its protein is CASSRIRIGQGKAYEQYF.

The chain couples TRBV27 to TRBJ2-7; 7 bases align to TRBD2. CDR1 and CDR2 from the germline V gene are MNHEY and SMNVEV (reference sequence). This CDR3 spans 14 amino acids. The junction had 4 bases not matched to a gene; V was cut back by 5 bases and J by 0 bases. CDR3 loop: CASSPRDYSYEQYF. The CDR3 DNA is TGTGCCAGCAGTCCTAGGGACTACTCCTACGAGCAGTACTTC.

Note on this clone: A read error may account for a junction end that differs from germline. The chain recombines TRBV7-9 with TRBJ2-3; a weak D match, TRBD2 (5 bases). The CDR3 sequence is 15 residues long. The germline V gene encodes CDR1 SEHNR and CDR2 FQNEAQ (reference sequence). The CDR3 DNA follows: TGTGCCAGCAGCCTAGCACCTAGGAGCACAGATACGCAGTATTTT. Its translation is CASSLAPRSTDTQYF.

The CDR3 sequence is CAWTPDSSNQPQHF. In DNA form, the CDR3 reads TGTGCCTGGACTCCCGACAGCAGCAATCAGCCCCAGCATTTT. The V call is TRBV30, the J call TRBJ1-5; D may be TRBD1 (5 bases). This CDR3 is 14 amino acids long. CDR1 is GTSNPN and CDR2 is SVGIG in the germline V gene (reference sequence). Trimming pared 4 bases from V and 1 base from J, leaving 11 bases between.

The gene calls are TRBV6-1 and TRBJ2-3, with D maybe TRBD1 (6 bases). CDR3 length: 16 residues. Trimming took off 4 bases at V and 2 bases at J, with 16 bases between the two ends. Germline values: CDR1 MNHNS, CDR2 SASEGT. DNA of the CDR3: TGTGCCAGCAGTGGGATGACTACAGGGATCACAGATACGCAGTATTTT. Protein product: CASSGMTTGITDTQYF.

This clone occurred once. The V call is TRBV11-2, the J call TRBJ1-2, with TRBD1 matching over 7 bases. The CDR3 covers 14 residues. CDR1 SGHAT and CDR2 FQNNGV come from the germline V gene. After removal of 3 bases from V and 7 bases from J, the junction contained 8 bases not matched to a gene. In DNA form, the CDR3 reads TGTGCCAGCAGCTTTGATGACAGGGTCCGTGGCTACACCTTC. It translates to CASSFDDRVRGYTF. Variable domain in full (rest from reference TRBV11-2 and TRBJ1-2): EAGVAQSPRYKIIEKRQSVAFWCNPISGHATLYWYQQILGQGPKLLIQFQNNGVVDDSQLPKDRFSAERLKGVDSTLKIQPAKLEDSAVYLCASSFDDRVRGYTFGSGTRLTVV.

The chain has TRBV30 and TRBJ2-5, with 7 bases lining up with TRBD2. Germline V gene sequence: CDR1 GTSNPN, CDR2 SVGIG (reference sequence). V shed 5 bases, J shed 4 bases, and the junction held 10 bases outside the gene matches. The length of the CDR3 is 14 residues. DNA for the CDR3: TGTGCCTGGGCCCCGGGACTAATACCAGAGACCCAGTACTTC. It yields the protein CAWAPGLIPETQYF.